The 12 T cell receptor beta chains below were found in one sample sequenced in a study of post-analysis software for immune sequencing data (dated by TCRdb to between 2014 and 2017). The library was built by means of PCR. The listed sequencing device is Illumina HiSeq 2500. Unique molecular identifiers were incorporated into TCR beta cDNA libraries to reduce PCR and sequencing biases. TCRdb reworked the public reads: Q25 trimming with fastp, MiXCR clone assembly, productive beta chains retained. Entries that share a CDR3 protein sequence are merged under the most common genes and DNA. The sample yields approximately 660,000 distinct CDR3 sequences; approximately 60% were counted once. 11% of the sample comes from the top ten. General findings and caveats noted by the study authors: Several TRBV segments, including TRBV5-6, TRBV5-1 and TRBV20-1, were significantly more frequent in patients than controls.

Their antigen targets remain unknown. The sequencing input was blood. These receptors originate from a girl under 10 years old with multiple sclerosis.

This clonotype is a singleton in its sample. This rearrangement joins TRBV7-2 to TRBJ2-3, with 15 bases identical to TRBD2. Unmatched junction bases numbered 3, after V lost 2 bases and J lost 3 bases. The CDR3 totals 17 residues. Germline lookup yields CDR1 SGHTA and CDR2 FQGNSA. This CDR3 reads CASSLTGTSGGTDTQYF. DNA of the CDR3: TGTGCCAGCAGCTTAACCGGGACTAGCGGGGGGACAGATACGCAGTATTTT.

The chain employs TRBV6-6 and TRBJ2-1; D is uncertain. Trimming removed 6 bases at V and 7 bases at J, with 19 bases between. The CDR3 is 15 residues long. CDR1 and CDR2 from the germline V gene are MNHNY and SVGAGI (reference sequence). The CDR3: CASSPPANGDNEQFF. DNA of the CDR3: TGTGCCAGCAGCCCCCCCGCTAACGGAGATAATGAGCAGTTCTTC.

The chain employs TRBV20-1 and TRBJ1-2; D might be TRBD1 (5 bases). Trimming removed 4 bases from V and 2 bases from J, with 11 bases in between. The CDR3 extends over 13 amino acids. Germline values: CDR1 DFQATT, CDR2 SNEGSKA (reference sequence). In DNA, the CDR3 is TGCAGTGCTATTGGGGCAGGGAACTATGGCTACACCTTC. This codes for CSAIGAGNYGYTF.

This clonotype was detected a few times. The J gene is TRBJ2-4, the V gene TRBV11-2, with 11 bases fitting TRBD2. The trim removed 5 bases at V and 3 bases at J, leaving 12 bases unmatched. The CDR3 totals 18 residues. Germline V gene sequence: CDR1 SGHAT, CDR2 FQNNGV. The CDR3 reads CASSPISGRAVRKNIQYF. For the CDR3, the DNA is TGTGCCAGCAGCCCAATTAGCGGGAGGGCCGTTCGCAAAAACATTCAGTACTTC.

This CDR3 is CSVRPKETQYF. CDR3 DNA sequence: TGCAGCGTTCGACCTAAAGAGACCCAGTACTTC. The gene calls are TRBV29-1 and TRBJ2-5; no definite D call. The germline V and J ends were trimmed by 5 bases and 3 bases, with 7 bases remaining between them. This CDR3 is built from 11 residues. CDR1 and CDR2 (germline): SQVTM, ANQGSEA.

The chain combines TRBV2 with TRBJ1-5, with D uncertain. Germline lookup yields CDR1 SNHLY and CDR2 FYNNEI. V lost 3 bases and J lost 4, with 10 bases in between. The CDR3 sequence is 14 residues long. The CDR3 here is CASSEADFNQPQHF. The CDR3 DNA is TGTGCCAGCAGTGAGGCAGATTTTAATCAGCCCCAGCATTTT.

This CDR3 is CASVSTYTGELFF. In nucleotides, the CDR3 is TGTGCCAGCGTGTCGACCTACACCGGGGAGCTGTTTTTT. The chain has TRBV6-5 and TRBJ2-2; D is undetermined. The V and J ends lost 8 bases and 3 bases respectively, with 10 bases between them. In germline, CDR1 is MNHEY, CDR2 SVGAGI. The CDR3 length is 13 residues.

CDR3 bases: TGTGCCAGCAGCTTCTCCTCCAGGGATGGCTACACCTTC. Translating it yields CASSFSSRDGYTF. The rearrangement links TRBV12-3 or TRBV12-4 to TRBJ1-2; D may be TRBD1 (5 bases). Trimming pared 6 bases from V and 6 bases from J, leaving 14 bases between. The CDR3 sequence is 13 residues long.

The V call is TRBV20-1, the J call TRBJ2-4; TRBD2 aligns across 12 bases. V lost 0 bases, J lost 7 bases, and 10 bases stayed unmatched. CDR1 is DFQATT, CDR2 SNEGSKA, per germline (reference sequence). The CDR3 covers 17 residues. CDR3 amino acids: CSARDPVGLAGGNIQYF. The CDR3 coding sequence is TGCAGTGCTAGAGATCCGGTGGGACTAGCGGGCGGGAACATTCAGTACTTC.

This clonotype was counted a few times. This chain joins TRBV10-3 and TRBJ2-7; D possibly corresponds to TRBD2 (6 bases). The ends were cut back, 7 bases at V and 3 bases at J, with 13 bases in the middle. The germline CDR1 and CDR2 sequences are ENHRY and SYGVKD. This CDR3 comprises 13 residues. This chain's CDR3 is CAITHGDFYEQYF. The DNA for the CDR3 is TGTGCCATCACCCACGGGGACTTCTACGAGCAGTACTTC.

The chain couples TRBV5-1 to TRBJ1-1; D remains ambiguous. CDR1 and CDR2 from the germline V gene are SGHRS and YFSETQ. V was clipped by 5 bases and J by 6 bases, with 17 bases between them. The CDR3 contains 14 residues. In nucleotides, the CDR3 is TGCGCCAGCAGGTTAAGGGCCGGGGAGTCTGAAGCTTTCTTT. Translation gives CASRLRAGESEAFF.

The chain employs TRBV11-1 and TRBJ2-7, with a weak D call TRBD2 (6 bases). The CDR3 is 16 amino acids. V gave up 5 bases and J gave up 3 bases, with 20 bases separating them. The germline V gene encodes CDR1 SGHAT and CDR2 FQDESV (reference sequence). The CDR3 nucleotides read TGTGCCAGCAGCCCAGCCCCGGGACTGATCAACTACGAGCAGTACTTC. Translation: CASSPAPGLINYEQYF. Variable domain in full (rest from reference TRBV11-1 and TRBJ2-7): EAEVAQSPRYKITEKSQAVAFWCDPISGHATLYWYRQILGQGPELLVQFQDESVVDDSQLPKDRFSAERLKGVDSTLKIQPAELGDSAMYLCASSPAPGLINYEQYFGPGTRLTVT.